What follows are 19 T cell receptor beta chains derived from one specimen sequenced in a study of cytomegalovirus exposure and HLA in healthy donors. PCR involved 60 Vbeta and 13 Jbeta primers. The data were produced by immunoSEQ multiplex PCR, yet TCRdb's version contains in-frame clones alone and is incomplete. Of about 280,000 clones in the sample, around 90% were seen once. Sequencing was performed on PBMCs. All receptors come from a woman under 30 in good health and CMV-seronegative.

V gene TRBV10-2 combines with J gene TRBJ2-2; 8 bases map to TRBD1. V shed 7 bases and J 4 bases; nucleotides not matched to a gene: 5. CDR3 length: 14 amino acids. Germline values: CDR1 WSHSY, CDR2 SAAADI. CDR3 in amino acids: CASTNDRGTGELFF. The CDR3 coding sequence is TGCGCCAGCACCAACGACAGGGGCACCGGGGAGCTGTTTTTT.

The J gene is TRBJ1-1, the V gene TRBV2; maybe TRBD1 (6 bases). The V gene's germline CDR1 is SNHLY and CDR2 FYNNEI. Between the trimmed V and J ends, which lost 5 bases and 1 base, there was a span of 8 bases. The CDR3 loop spans 13 amino acids. The CDR3 region is CASSQTGNTEAFF. For the CDR3, the DNA is TGTGCCAGCAGTCAGACAGGGAACACTGAAGCTTTCTTT.

V usage is TRBV19 and J usage is TRBJ1-2, with D tentatively TRBD1 (5 bases). Germline V lookup: CDR1 LNHDA, CDR2 SQIVND (reference sequence). Trimming pared 0 bases from V and 8 bases from J, leaving 13 bases between. The CDR3 runs 14 residues. The CDR3 sequence: CASSIEGSGHGYTF. The DNA for the CDR3 is TGTGCCAGTAGTATAGAAGGCTCAGGGCACGGCTACACCTTC.

V gene TRBV9 combines with J gene TRBJ1-4, with 7 bases that match TRBD1. V gave up 0 bases and J gave up 7 bases; unmatched junction bases: 6. CDR1 SGDLS and CDR2 YYNGEE come from the germline V gene. There are 15 residues in the CDR3. CDR3 nucleotides: TGTGCCAGCAGCGTAGCCGGGACAGCCTTTGAAAAACTGTTTTTT. It encodes CASSVAGTAFEKLFF.

This clone was observed a handful of times. The genes are TRBV2 and TRBJ1-1, with 8 bases lining up with TRBD1. The CDR3 is made up of 14 amino acids. J lost 4 bases, V lost 4 bases, and 5 bases had no gene match. From germline, CDR1 is SNHLY and CDR2 FYNNEI. The CDR3 region is CASSGFRGPTEAFF. The CDR3 nucleotides read TGTGCCAGCAGTGGATTCAGGGGGCCCACTGAAGCTTTCTTT.

This clone appeared a single time. This chain links TRBV19 with TRBJ1-2; possible D gene TRBD1, 6 bases. CDR1 and CDR2 from the germline V gene are LNHDA and SQIVND (reference sequence). V shed 2 bases and J shed 3 bases, with 10 bases lying between them. The CDR3 is 14 residues long. As DNA, the CDR3 is TGTGCCAGTAGTATAAGGACAGACTACTATGGCTACACCTTC. Amino acid sequence: CASSIRTDYYGYTF.

The V gene is TRBV19, the J gene TRBJ1-1; 8 positions agree with TRBD1. CDR3 length equals 14 residues. Germline-derived CDR1 and CDR2 are LNHDA and SQIVND (reference sequence). Trimming at V came to 6 bases and at J to 4 bases, leaving 7 bases not matched to a gene. The CDR3 DNA is TGTGCCAGTAGGGAACAGGGGGGAGGCACTGAAGCTTTCTTT. Its translation: CASREQGGGTEAFF.

The V call is TRBV6-5, the J call TRBJ1-2, with 8 bases fitting TRBD1. This CDR3 comprises 13 residues. Germline-derived CDR1 and CDR2 are MNHEY and SVGAGI. V was clipped by 6 bases and J by 8 bases; unmatched bases: 8. The CDR3 protein is CASSLQGVGGYTF. For the CDR3, the DNA is TGTGCCAGCAGCTTACAGGGGGTAGGAGGCTACACCTTC.

This clone came up once. The rearrangement links TRBV29-1 to TRBJ1-2; no firm D call. Germline V gene lookup returns CDR1 SQVTM and CDR2 ANQGSEA. The CDR3 length is 13 residues. Trimming removed 7 bases at V and 4 bases at J, with 16 bases between. The CDR3 is CSAVWGGPYGYTF. CDR3 DNA: TGCAGCGCCGTCTGGGGAGGGCCCTATGGCTACACCTTC.

The CDR3 coding sequence is TGTGCCAGCAGTCCCCAGGGCCCCTACGAGCAGTACTTC. This sequence encodes CASSPQGPYEQYF. V and J are TRBV2 and TRBJ2-7; perhaps TRBD1 as D (5 bases). From germline, CDR1 is SNHLY and CDR2 FYNNEI. The CDR3 has 13 residues. V was clipped by 5 bases and J by 2 bases, with 10 bases between them.

This clone was seen only a few times. The genes are TRBV28 and TRBJ2-7, with 7 bases that match TRBD1. V gave up 4 bases and J gave up 5 bases; unmatched junction bases: 8. The CDR3 runs to 14 residues. CDR1 is MDHEN, CDR2 SYDVKM, per germline. The CDR3: CASSSDTGAHEQYF. DNA for the CDR3: TGTGCCAGCAGTTCCGACACAGGGGCTCACGAGCAGTACTTC.

The V gene is TRBV27, the J gene TRBJ2-7, with a tentative D call TRBD1 (6 bases). The germline V gene encodes CDR1 MNHEY and CDR2 SMNVEV (reference sequence). The V and J ends lost 7 bases and 4 bases respectively, with 11 bases between them. This CDR3 has 12 residues. The CDR3 DNA follows: TGTGCCAGCACGGACAGTGGTTACGAGCAGTACTTC. Translation: CASTDSGYEQYF.

V is TRBV5-3 and J is TRBJ1-5; 12 nucleotides align to TRBD1. TRBV5-3 falls under the ORF class, with uncertain function. This CDR3 contains 22 residues. V lost 5 bases and J lost 0; bases outside the gene matches: 21. This CDR3 reads CARRGPRDRGPKLEYSNQPQHF. Written as DNA, the CDR3 is TGTGCCAGAAGGGGGCCCCGGGACAGGGGGCCAAAACTGGAGTATAGCAATCAGCCCCAGCATTTT.

The chain uses TRBV9 and TRBJ1-2; 10 nucleotides match TRBD1. J lost 3 bases, V lost 3 bases, and 11 bases had no gene match. The CDR3 has 17 amino acids. CDR1 is SGDLS and CDR2 is YYNGEE in the germline V gene. CDR3 sequence (DNA): TGTGCCAGCAGCGACGTGACAGGGGGCCGGGTTGACTATGGCTACACCTTC. Amino acids: CASSDVTGGRVDYGYTF.

The chain uses TRBV30 and TRBJ1-1; tentatively, D is TRBD1 (6 bases). The ends were cut back, 8 bases at V and 8 bases at J, with 18 bases in the middle. Germline V CDR1 and CDR2: GTSNPN, SVGIG (reference sequence). The length of the CDR3 is 12 residues. CDR3 region: CAGFRGVREAFF. The CDR3, as DNA: TGTGCCGGATTCAGGGGAGTCAGAGAAGCTTTCTTT.

The chain recombines TRBV5-1 with TRBJ2-3, with 10 bases that match TRBD1. V dropped 3 bases and J dropped 6; count of bases not matched to a gene: 10. The CDR3 is 16 residues long. Per germline, CDR1 SGHRS and CDR2 YFSETQ. This CDR3 is CASSWATGGRADTQYF. The CDR3 region has the DNA TGCGCCAGCAGCTGGGCGACAGGGGGCCGAGCTGATACGCAGTATTTT.

This chain links TRBV2 with TRBJ1-4; no firm D call. The length of the CDR3 is 11 residues. Trimming removed 9 bases at V and 7 bases at J, with 9 bases between. Germline CDR1 reads SNHLY; CDR2 reads FYNNEI. CDR3 protein: CASFHGEKLFF. The CDR3 DNA reads as TGTGCCAGTTTCCACGGTGAAAAACTGTTTTTT. Supplemented by reference TRBV2 and TRBJ1-4, the full variable domain reads EPEVTQTPSHQVTQMGQEVILRCVPISNHLYFYWYRQILGQKVEFLVSFYNNEISEKSEIFDDQFSVERPDGSNFTLKIRSTKLEDSAMYFCASFHGEKLFFGSGTQLSVL.

The chain recombines TRBV6-5 with TRBJ1-2; D possibly corresponds to TRBD1 (5 bases). Germline V gene sequence: CDR1 MNHEY, CDR2 SVGAGI. V was pared by 6 bases and J by 2 bases, with 10 bases between. The CDR3 runs to 13 residues. The CDR3 loop reads CASRETANYGYTF. The CDR3 DNA reads as TGTGCCAGCAGGGAGACAGCCAACTATGGCTACACCTTC.

The rearrangement uses TRBV19 and TRBJ1-2, with D possibly TRBD1 on 6 matching bases. V lost 4 bases and J lost 5, with 8 bases in between. The CDR3 length is 12 residues. Germline V gene sequence: CDR1 LNHDA, CDR2 SQIVND (reference sequence). CDR3 sequence (DNA): TGTGCCAGTAGTACTACAGGGTATGGCTACACCTTC. Its translation is CASSTTGYGYTF. Complete variable domain (other parts from reference TRBV19 and TRBJ1-2): DGGITQSPKYLFRKEGQNVTLSCEQNLNHDAMYWYRQDPGQGLRLIYYSQIVNDFQKGDIAEGYSVSREKKESFPLTVTSAQKNPTAFYLCASSTTGYGYTFGSGTRLTVV.